This entry features one TCR beta chain sequence. This clone was seen only once. The antigen it recognizes is unknown. No base quality information exists; no much larger clone differs at one position. The immunoSEQ Assay, a bias-controlled multiplex PCR, was used to amplify TCRbeta CDR3 regions from genomic DNA. The paper's processing steps were these. Within the assay, amplification of reference gene primers was used to estimate how many nucleated cells each sample contained. To quantify the absolute abundance of each unique TCRbeta CDR3 rearrangement, sequence reads were collapsed and filtered. Productive Simpson clonality was computed per sample as the square root of Simpson's diversity index over productive rearrangements. In its TCRdb copy, this immuneACCESS table keeps in-frame sequences only and misses some clones. Where compared with another copy, unresolved V genes explain less than half of these, and the others have no known cause. For V, J and clone size, that table is used; D and trimming come from the DNA. The table for this sample lists under 150,000 clones; around three quarters of them were counted only once. The leading ten clones occupy roughly 3.6% of the sample.

This sample was included in a study of blood T cell repertoires in COVID-19 (dated by TCRdb to 2020 to 2021). For the wider study: Samples from collaborators originated in the United States, Italy and Spain and spanned both the acute and convalescent phases of COVID-19. Where available, HLA class I and class II types were taken from metadata supplied by the sample provider and were not determined by assay-based typing. The repertoires were made available in a free public database intended to serve as a resource for research on the immune response to SARS-CoV-2. The material from the prospective study consisted of cDNA or gDNA derived from T cells, B-cell-depleted T cells, or PBMCs. Subjects who had been exposed to COVID-19, were actively infected with it, or had recovered from it provided the deeply sampled blood TCRbeta repertoires that made up the dataset. Samples were obtained from the ongoing ImmuneRACE study (first 160 participants) and from approximately 1,200 subjects provided by 6 global collaborators. A de-identified subject ID, COVID-19 status, age in years and sex were almost always included in the sample metadata.

Whole blood was collected in K2EDTA tubes by collaborating institutions according to the institutions' own protocols. Collaborator samples were shipped for TCRbeta analysis as frozen whole blood, isolated PBMCs, or DNA extracted from either sample type. Overall study results and their limits: Clinical and demographic metadata were provided uncurated, with the amount varying by source and participant.

V and J are trimmed by 4 bases and 4 bases, and the gene matches miss 6 bases of the junction. The germline V gene (reference sequence) specifies LGHDT as CDR1 and YNNKEL as CDR2. Its CDR3 holds 15 amino acids, cysteine through phenylalanine. Of all the DNA, just the CDR3 is kept, 45 bases in frame from base 1. Sequencing was carried out using peripheral blood. This receptor was obtained from a man aged 60 to 75 with acute or convalescent COVID-19. The rearrangement joined TRBV3-1 (or the pseudogene TRBV3-2) to TRBJ2-5, with 10 middle bases fitting TRBD2. The CDR3 amino acid sequence is: CASSPGLADPETQYF. At the DNA level, the sequence is TGTGCCAGCAGCCCCGGACTAGCGGACCCAGAGACCCAGTACTTC.